This T cell receptor beta chain was recorded in a study of control samples from healthy donors and cancer patients. The protocol was immunoSEQ multiplex PCR, while the TCRdb copy is restricted to in-frame clones and leaves out a portion. Of some 110,000 clones listed, about 93% are singletons. Germline values: CDR1 LNHDA, CDR2 SQIVND (reference sequence). The CDR3 sequence is 14 residues long. Trimming removed 4 bases at V and 1 base at J, with 9 bases between. The rearrangement joins TRBV19 to TRBJ2-3; D not certain. This TCR was recovered from a man aged 30 to 45 in good health. The sequenced material came from blood. Here the CDR3 reads CASSTRAGTDTQYF. CDR3 coding DNA: TGTGCCAGTAGTACTCGGGCCGGCACAGATACGCAGTATTTT.